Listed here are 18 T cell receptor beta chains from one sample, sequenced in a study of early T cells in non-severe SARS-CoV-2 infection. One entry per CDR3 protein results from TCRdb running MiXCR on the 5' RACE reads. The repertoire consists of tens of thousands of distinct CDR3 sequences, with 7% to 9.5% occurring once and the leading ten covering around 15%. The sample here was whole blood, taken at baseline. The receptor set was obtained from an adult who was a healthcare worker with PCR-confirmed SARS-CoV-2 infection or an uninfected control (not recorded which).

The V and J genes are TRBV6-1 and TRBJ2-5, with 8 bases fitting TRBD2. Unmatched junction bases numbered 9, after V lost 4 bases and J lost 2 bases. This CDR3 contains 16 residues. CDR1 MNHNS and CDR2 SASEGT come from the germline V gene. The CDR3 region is CASSVDGRAYQETQYF. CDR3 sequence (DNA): TGTGCCAGCAGTGTGGACGGGAGGGCTTATCAAGAGACCCAGTACTTC.

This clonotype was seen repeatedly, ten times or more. The CDR3 is CASSPTRGVYNEQFF. The CDR3 nucleotides are TGTGCCAGCAGTCCCACTAGAGGGGTTTACAATGAGCAGTTCTTC. The chain uses TRBV7-2 and TRBJ2-1; D is tentatively TRBD1 or TRBD2 (5 bases each). The CDR3 is 15 residues long. Germline lookup yields CDR1 SGHTA and CDR2 FQGNSA. Trimming took off 6 bases at V and 4 bases at J, with 16 bases between the two ends.

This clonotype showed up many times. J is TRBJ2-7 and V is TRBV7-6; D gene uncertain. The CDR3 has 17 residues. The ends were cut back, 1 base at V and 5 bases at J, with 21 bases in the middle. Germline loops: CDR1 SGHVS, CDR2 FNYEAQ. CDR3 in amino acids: CASSLGGPAELYHEQYF. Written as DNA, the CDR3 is TGTGCCAGCAGCTTAGGTGGTCCGGCAGAATTATATCACGAGCAGTACTTC.

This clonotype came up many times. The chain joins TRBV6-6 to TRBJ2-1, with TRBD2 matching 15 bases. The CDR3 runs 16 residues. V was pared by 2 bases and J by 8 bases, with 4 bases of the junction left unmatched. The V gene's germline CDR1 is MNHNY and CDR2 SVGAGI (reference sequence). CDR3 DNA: TGTGCCAGCAGTTACCGGACTAGCGGGAGGGCCTATGAGCAGTTCTTC. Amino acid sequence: CASSYRTSGRAYEQFF.

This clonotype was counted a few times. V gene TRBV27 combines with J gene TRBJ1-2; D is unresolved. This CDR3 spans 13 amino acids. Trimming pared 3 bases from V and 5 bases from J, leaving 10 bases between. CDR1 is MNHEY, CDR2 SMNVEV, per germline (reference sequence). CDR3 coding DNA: TGTGCCAGCAGTTTGGTTTTTGGGTATGGCTACACCTTC. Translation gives CASSLVFGYGYTF.

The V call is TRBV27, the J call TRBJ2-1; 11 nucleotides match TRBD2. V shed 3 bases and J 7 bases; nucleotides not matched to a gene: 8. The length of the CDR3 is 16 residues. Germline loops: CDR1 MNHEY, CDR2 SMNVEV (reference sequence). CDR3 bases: TGTGCCAGCAGTTTCCCTAGCGGGAGGTTCGCGAATGAGCAGTTCTTC. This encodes CASSFPSGRFANEQFF.

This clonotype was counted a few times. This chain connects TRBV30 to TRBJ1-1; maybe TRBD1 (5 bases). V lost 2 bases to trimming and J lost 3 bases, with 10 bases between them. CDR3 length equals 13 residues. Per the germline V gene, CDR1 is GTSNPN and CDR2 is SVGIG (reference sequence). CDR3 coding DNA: TGTGCCTGGAGTAGAGAGGGGTACACTGAAGCTTTCTTT. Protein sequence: CAWSREGYTEAFF.

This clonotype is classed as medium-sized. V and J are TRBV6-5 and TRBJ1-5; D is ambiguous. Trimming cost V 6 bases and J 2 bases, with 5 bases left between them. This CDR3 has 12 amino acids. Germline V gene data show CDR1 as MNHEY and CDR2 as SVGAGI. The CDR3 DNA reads TGTGCCAGCAGCCGGGGCAATCAGCCCCAGCATTTT. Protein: CASSRGNQPQHF.

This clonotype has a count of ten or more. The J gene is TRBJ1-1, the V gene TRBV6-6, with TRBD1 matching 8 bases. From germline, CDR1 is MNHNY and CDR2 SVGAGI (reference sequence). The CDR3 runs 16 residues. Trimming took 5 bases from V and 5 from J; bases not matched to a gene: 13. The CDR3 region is CASSVQRTGRRTEAFF. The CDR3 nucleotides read TGTGCCAGCAGTGTACAAAGGACAGGGCGAAGGACTGAAGCTTTCTTT.

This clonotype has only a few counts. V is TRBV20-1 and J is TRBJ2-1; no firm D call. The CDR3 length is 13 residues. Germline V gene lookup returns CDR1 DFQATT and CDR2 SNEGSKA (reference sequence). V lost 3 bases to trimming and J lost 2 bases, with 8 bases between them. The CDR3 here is CSASGSTYNEQFF. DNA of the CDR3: TGCAGTGCTAGCGGGTCAACCTACAATGAGCAGTTCTTC.

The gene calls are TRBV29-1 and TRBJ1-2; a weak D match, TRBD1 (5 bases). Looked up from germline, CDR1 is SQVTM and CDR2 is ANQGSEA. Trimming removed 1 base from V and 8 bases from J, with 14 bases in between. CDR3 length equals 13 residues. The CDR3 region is CSVEVGAGRGYTF. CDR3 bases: TGCAGCGTTGAAGTAGGAGCAGGGCGAGGCTACACCTTC. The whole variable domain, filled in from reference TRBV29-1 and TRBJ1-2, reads SAVISQKPSRDICQRGTSLTIQCQVDSQVTMMFWYRQQPGQSLTLIATANQGSEATYESGFVIDKFPISRPNLTFSTLTVSNMSPEDSSIYLCSVEVGAGRGYTFGSGTRLTVV.

This CDR3 is CASSPIATNEKLFF. The CDR3 DNA is TGTGCCAGCTCACCGATTGCAACTAATGAAAAACTGTTTTTT. The rearrangement joins TRBV18 to TRBJ1-4; D remains ambiguous. V lost 3 bases to trimming and J lost 0 bases, with 5 bases between them. Germline loops: CDR1 KGHSH, CDR2 LQKENI. CDR3 length: 14 amino acids. The variable domain in full, with the rest retrieved from reference TRBV18 and TRBJ1-4, is NAGVMQNPRHLVRRRGQEARLRCSPMKGHSHVYWYRQLPEEGLKFMVYLQKENIIDESGMPKERFSAEFPKEGPSILRIQQVVRGDSAAYFCASSPIATNEKLFFGSGTQLSVL.

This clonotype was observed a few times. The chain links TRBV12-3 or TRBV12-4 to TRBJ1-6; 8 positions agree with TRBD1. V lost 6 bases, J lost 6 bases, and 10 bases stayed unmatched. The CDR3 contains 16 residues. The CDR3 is CASSLPGQGGNSPLHF. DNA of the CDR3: TGTGCCAGCAGCTTACCAGGACAGGGCGGTAATTCACCCCTCCACTTT.

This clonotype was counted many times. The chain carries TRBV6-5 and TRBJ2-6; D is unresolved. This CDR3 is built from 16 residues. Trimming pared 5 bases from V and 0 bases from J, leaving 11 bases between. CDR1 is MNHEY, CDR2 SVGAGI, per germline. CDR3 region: CASSPRLRSGANVLTF. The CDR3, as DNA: TGTGCCAGCAGTCCCCGACTTCGCTCTGGGGCCAACGTCCTGACTTTC.

The CDR3 nucleotides are TGCAGTGCCCCCCAGGGTGTAGGGTATGGCTACACCTTC. This encodes CSAPQGVGYGYTF. The gene calls are TRBV20-1 and TRBJ1-2, with TRBD1 as a possible D gene (5 bases). The V end lost 6 bases, the J end lost 5 bases, and 16 bases lay between the germline ends. The CDR3 runs to 13 residues. From germline, CDR1 is DFQATT and CDR2 SNEGSKA (reference sequence).

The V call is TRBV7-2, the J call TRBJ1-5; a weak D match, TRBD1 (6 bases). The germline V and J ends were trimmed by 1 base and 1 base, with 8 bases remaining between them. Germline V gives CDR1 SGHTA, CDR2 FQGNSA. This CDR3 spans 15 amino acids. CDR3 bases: TGTGCCAGCAGCTTAGACAGGGTGAGCAATCAGCCCCAGCATTTT. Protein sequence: CASSLDRVSNQPQHF.

In DNA form, the CDR3 reads TGTGCCAGCAGGCCGGGACTAGCAACAGATACGCAGTATTTT. Residues: CASRPGLATDTQYF. The chain has TRBV19 and TRBJ2-3; TRBD2 matches at 9 bases. Germline lookup yields CDR1 LNHDA and CDR2 SQIVND (reference sequence). The CDR3 extends over 14 amino acids. With V trimmed by 9 bases and J by 3 bases, 7 bases remained unmatched.

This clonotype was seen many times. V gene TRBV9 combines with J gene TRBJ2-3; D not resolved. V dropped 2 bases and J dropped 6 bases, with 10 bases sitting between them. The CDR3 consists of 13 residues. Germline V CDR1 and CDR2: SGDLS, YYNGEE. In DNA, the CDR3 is TGTGCCAGCAGCGTGCGCGAGGTCGATACGCAGTATTTT. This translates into CASSVREVDTQYF.